This T cell receptor beta chain was observed in a study of blood T cell repertoires in COVID-19. The data were produced by immunoSEQ multiplex PCR, yet TCRdb's version contains in-frame clones alone and is incomplete. The sample carries hundreds of thousands of clones, more than 75% recorded once. Germline V gives CDR1 PRHDT, CDR2 FYEKMQ (reference sequence). Trimming removed 7 bases from V and 5 bases from J; junction bases left unmatched: 15. The CDR3 has 17 residues. J is TRBJ2-3 and V is TRBV13; 10 bases agree with TRBD2. The receptor was derived from a man in his sixties who had recovered from COVID-19. Source material: peripheral blood. The CDR3: CASTYKGLAGGKDTQYF. The CDR3 coding sequence is TGTGCCAGCACCTATAAGGGGTTAGCGGGGGGTAAAGATACGCAGTATTTT.